The present entry profiles one TCR beta chain with its context. One entry per CDR3 protein results from TCRdb running MiXCR on the 5' RACE reads. Among 170,000 or so distinct CDR3 sequences listed, about a fifth were seen once. CDR1 and CDR2 from the germline V gene are DFQATT and SNEGSKA (reference sequence). This CDR3 contains 12 residues. Between the trimmed V and J ends, which lost 3 bases and 4 bases, there was a span of 9 bases. This sample is drawn from a study of T-cell memory formation after mild COVID-19. This receptor was taken from an adult woman who had mild COVID-19 (a few samples of this study predate the infection). Cell type and time point are not known. The sequenced sample consisted of PBMCs or a T cell subset sorted from them (not recorded which). The V gene is TRBV20-1, the J gene TRBJ1-2; D perhaps matches TRBD1 (5 bases). CDR3 sequence reads: CSARGRAYGYTF. Here the CDR3 DNA reads TGCAGTGCTAGGGGCAGGGCCTATGGCTACACCTTC.